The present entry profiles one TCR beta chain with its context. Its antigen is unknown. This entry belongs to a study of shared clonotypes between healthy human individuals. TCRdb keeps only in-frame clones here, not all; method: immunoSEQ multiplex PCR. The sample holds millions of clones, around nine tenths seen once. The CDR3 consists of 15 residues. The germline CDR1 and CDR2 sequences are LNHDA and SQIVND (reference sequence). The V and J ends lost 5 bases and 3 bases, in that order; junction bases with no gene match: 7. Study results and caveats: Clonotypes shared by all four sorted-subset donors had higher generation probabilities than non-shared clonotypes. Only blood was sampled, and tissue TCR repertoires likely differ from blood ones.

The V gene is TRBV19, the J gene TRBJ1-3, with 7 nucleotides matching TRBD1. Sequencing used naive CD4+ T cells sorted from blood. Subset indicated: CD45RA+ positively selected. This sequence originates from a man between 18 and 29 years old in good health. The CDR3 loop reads CASSPQGTVGNTIYF. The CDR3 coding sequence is TGTGCCAGTAGTCCTCAGGGGACAGTTGGAAACACCATATATTTT. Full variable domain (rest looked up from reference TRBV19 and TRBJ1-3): DGGITQSPKYLFRKEGQNVTLSCEQNLNHDAMYWYRQDPGQGLRLIYYSQIVNDFQKGDIAEGYSVSREKKESFPLTVTSAQKNPTAFYLCASSPQGTVGNTIYFGEGSWLTVV.